This entry lists 20 T cell receptor beta chains sequenced from one sample in a study of regulatory T cells in long-lasting Graves disease. Time point specified: persistent/refractory GD, antithyroid drugs over 5 years with positive TRAb. Preparation of the TCR library used RNA extracted from PBMCs. The TCR beta library used iRepertoire HTBI primers with Arm-PCR amplification of CDR3. TCRdb fed the multiplex PCR reads into MiXCR, producing one record per CDR3 protein. The sample shows approximately 440,000 distinct CDR3 sequences, around 24% of them seen only once. This material consisted of peripheral blood mononuclear cells (PBMCs), taken when the disease was refractory, from a patient treated with antithyroid drugs. The receptors here all came from a female donor with Graves disease.

This clonotype was seen repeatedly, ten times or more. The chain joins TRBV2 to TRBJ2-5; 11 positions agree with TRBD2. Germline-derived CDR1 and CDR2 are SNHLY and FYNNEI. This CDR3 is built from 15 residues. V gave up 7 bases and J gave up 5 bases; unmatched junction bases: 9. The CDR3 bases are TGTGCCAGCACCCTAGCGGGAGGTACCTGGGAGACCCAGTACTTC. It is translated as CASTLAGGTWETQYF.

The chain links TRBV14 to TRBJ2-7; perhaps TRBD2 as D (5 bases). The length of the CDR3 is 14 residues. V was clipped by 1 base and J by 2 bases, with 9 bases between them. CDR1 is SGHDN and CDR2 is FVKESK in the germline V gene. CDR3 in DNA: TGTGCCAGCAGCCAAGGGACTCCCGCCTACGAGCAGTACTTC. Its protein is CASSQGTPAYEQYF.

The chain employs TRBV5-1 and TRBJ2-4; D is possibly TRBD1 or TRBD2 (5 bases each). Germline assignment: CDR1 SGHRS and CDR2 YFSETQ. The ends were cut back, 1 base at V and 1 base at J, with 15 bases in the middle. This CDR3 comprises 17 residues. In DNA form, the CDR3 reads TGCGCCAGCAGCTTGTTTGTTGGGGGAACGGCCAAAAACATTCAGTACTTC. Translated, it gives CASSLFVGGTAKNIQYF.

The rearrangement links TRBV7-9 to TRBJ1-1; maybe TRBD1 (6 bases). Germline CDR1 and CDR2: SEHNR and FQNEAQ (reference sequence). The CDR3 contains 14 residues. Trimming stripped 4 bases from V and 1 base from J, with 10 bases between. CDR3 nucleotide sequence: TGTGCCAGCAGCTCGGACAGACAGAACACTGAAGCTTTCTTT. It specifies CASSSDRQNTEAFF.

The V gene is TRBV7-2, the J gene TRBJ2-7; 11 nucleotides match TRBD1. Germline V gene lookup returns CDR1 SGHTA and CDR2 FQGNSA. Trimming at V came to 8 bases and at J to 3 bases, leaving 9 bases not matched to a gene. The CDR3 is 15 residues long. The CDR3 sequence: CASEQWGQGDYEQYF. CDR3 DNA: TGTGCCAGCGAGCAGTGGGGACAGGGGGACTACGAGCAGTACTTC.

This clonotype was observed many times. This rearrangement joins TRBV28 to TRBJ2-5; 14 bases are a match to TRBD2. Germline loops: CDR1 MDHEN, CDR2 SYDVKM. The CDR3 covers 17 residues. V shed 2 bases and J 5 bases; nucleotides not matched to a gene: 7. The CDR3 region is CASSLLGLAGAEETQYF. The CDR3 region has the DNA TGTGCCAGCAGTTTACTGGGACTAGCGGGAGCAGAGGAGACCCAGTACTTC.

This rearrangement joins TRBV20-1 to TRBJ2-7, with D tentatively TRBD1 or TRBD2 (5 bases each). The V end was cut by 4 bases, the J end by 1 base, with 11 bases between. CDR3 size: 13 residues. The germline V gene has CDR1 DFQATT and CDR2 SNEGSKA (reference sequence). This CDR3 is CSAITGTSYEQYF. The CDR3 nucleotides are TGCAGTGCTATCACCGGGACGTCCTACGAGCAGTACTTC.

The gene calls are TRBV11-2 and TRBJ1-1; the match to TRBD1 covers 9 bases. This CDR3 contains 18 residues. Unmatched junction bases numbered 10, after V lost 1 base and J lost 1 base. CDR1 and CDR2 from the germline V gene are SGHAT and FQNNGV. The CDR3 DNA reads TGTGCCAGCAGCTTAGGTCCCGGGACAGGGAAGGGGAACACTGAAGCTTTCTTT. It encodes CASSLGPGTGKGNTEAFF.

This clonotype was seen a few times. The gene calls are TRBV6-1 and TRBJ1-5, with TRBD1 identical over 7 bases. V trimming: 6 bases; J trimming: 4 bases; junction bases outside the gene matches: 9. The V gene's germline CDR1 is MNHNS and CDR2 SASEGT. This CDR3 comprises 15 residues. The chain's CDR3 is CASREMTGSNQPQHF. The CDR3 DNA reads TGTGCCAGCAGAGAAATGACAGGGAGTAATCAGCCCCAGCATTTT.

The chain recombines TRBV20-1 with TRBJ2-7; no firm D call. Germline CDR1 is DFQATT and CDR2 is SNEGSKA (reference sequence). The CDR3 is 13 residues long. Trimming removed 2 bases at V and 2 bases at J, with 10 bases between. In DNA, the CDR3 is TGCAGTGCTAGATCCCCCAAAGCCTACGAGCAGTACTTC. Translated, it gives CSARSPKAYEQYF.

This clonotype showed up many times. The rearrangement uses TRBV18 and TRBJ2-2; D unclear. The CDR3 length is 13 residues. Germline V lookup: CDR1 KGHSH, CDR2 LQKENI. The V gene lost 8 bases and the J gene lost 5 bases, with 12 bases spanning the gap. CDR3 residues: CASSPSPTGELFF. Here the CDR3 DNA reads TGTGCCAGCAGCCCGTCGCCGACCGGGGAGCTGTTTTTT. The full variable domain, completed using reference TRBV18 and TRBJ2-2, is NAGVMQNPRHLVRRRGQEARLRCSPMKGHSHVYWYRQLPEEGLKFMVYLQKENIIDESGMPKERFSAEFPKEGPSILRIQQVVRGDSAAYFCASSPSPTGELFFGEGSRLTVL.

The chain uses TRBV7-3 and TRBJ2-7, with 7 bases lining up with TRBD1. Per germline, CDR1 SGHTA and CDR2 FQGTGA. Losses at the gene ends were 5 bases for V and 3 bases for J; bases not matched to a gene: 10. The CDR3 loop spans 15 amino acids. DNA of the CDR3: TGTGCCAGCAGCCCGACTGACAGGGATTACTACGAGCAGTACTTC. The encoded protein is CASSPTDRDYYEQYF.

This chain connects TRBV15 to TRBJ1-2, with a possible D match to TRBD1 (5 bases). Germline V gene data show CDR1 as LNHNV and CDR2 as YYDKDF (reference sequence). This CDR3 region has 14 residues. The ends were cut back, 1 base at V and 2 bases at J, with 8 bases in the middle. The CDR3 DNA reads as TGTGCCACCAGCAGAGTAGCAGGGAACTATGGCTACACCTTC. Translated: CATSRVAGNYGYTF.

The chain recombines TRBV20-1 with TRBJ2-1; 13 bases match TRBD2. Per the germline V gene, CDR1 is DFQATT and CDR2 is SNEGSKA (reference sequence). The CDR3 is made up of 15 amino acids. J lost 8 bases, V lost 5 bases, and 9 bases had no gene match. The CDR3 DNA reads as TGCAGTGCTCTTCACGGGACTAGCGGGAAGGATGAGCAGTTCTTC. It is translated as CSALHGTSGKDEQFF.

This clonotype was found once. CDR3 sequence: CASSSIGANEKLFF. The CDR3 nucleotides read TGTGCCAGCAGCTCTATCGGTGCTAATGAAAAACTGTTTTTT. The genes are TRBV5-6 and TRBJ1-4; the D is unclear. The germline gives CDR1 SGHDT, CDR2 YYEEEE. Trimming took off 3 bases at V and 3 bases at J, with 9 bases between the two ends. The CDR3 is 14 amino acids.

The count of this clonotype is one. The CDR3 end shows no conserved phenylalanine or tryptophan, and so a read error is likely. This chain connects TRBV14 to TRBJ1-1; D not resolved. This CDR3 region has 13 residues. Germline CDR1 SGHDN, CDR2 FVKESK. The V gene lost 1 base and the J gene lost 1 base, with 4 bases spanning the gap. In nucleotides, the CDR3 is TGTGCCAGCAGCCAAGGAGGGAACACTGAAGCTTTCCTT. Translation: CASSQGGNTEAFL.

With regard to this clonotype: At one end, the junction sequence differs from germline, possibly due to a read error. V and J are TRBV6-5 and TRBJ2-7; no reliable D call. Germline V lookup: CDR1 MNHEY, CDR2 SVGAGI. The CDR3 sequence is 16 residues long. The DNA of the CDR3 is TGTGCCAGCAGTTACCCGACCCAAAGGCTAGGAGACGAGCAGTGCTTC. Translation gives CASSYPTQRLGDEQCF.

The chain combines TRBV20-1 with TRBJ2-1, with a tentative D call TRBD1 (5 bases). The length of the CDR3 is 12 residues. V was shortened by 6 bases and J by 5 bases, with 11 bases between the two germline ends. Germline V CDR1 and CDR2: DFQATT, SNEGSKA (reference sequence). Here the CDR3 reads CSANRQNNEQFF. In DNA, the CDR3 is TGCAGTGCGAACCGACAGAACAATGAGCAGTTCTTC.

This clonotype was seen many times. The chain links TRBV20-1 to TRBJ1-2, with unresolved D. V was pared by 3 bases and J by 0 bases, with 14 bases between. CDR1 and CDR2 (germline): DFQATT, SNEGSKA (reference sequence). The length of the CDR3 is 15 residues. The CDR3 sequence is CSASRSTRANYGYTF. CDR3 nucleotides: TGCAGTGCTAGCCGGTCTACAAGAGCTAACTATGGCTACACCTTC.

This chain links TRBV6-5 with TRBJ1-2, with D possibly TRBD1 on 6 matching bases. CDR3 length: 16 residues. Trimming pared 4 bases from V and 8 bases from J, leaving 23 bases between. Germline loops: CDR1 MNHEY, CDR2 SVGAGI. The CDR3 nucleotides read TGTGCCAGCAGTTCCACATTACACAGACAGGCGACGGGCTACACCTTC. It is translated as CASSSTLHRQATGYTF.